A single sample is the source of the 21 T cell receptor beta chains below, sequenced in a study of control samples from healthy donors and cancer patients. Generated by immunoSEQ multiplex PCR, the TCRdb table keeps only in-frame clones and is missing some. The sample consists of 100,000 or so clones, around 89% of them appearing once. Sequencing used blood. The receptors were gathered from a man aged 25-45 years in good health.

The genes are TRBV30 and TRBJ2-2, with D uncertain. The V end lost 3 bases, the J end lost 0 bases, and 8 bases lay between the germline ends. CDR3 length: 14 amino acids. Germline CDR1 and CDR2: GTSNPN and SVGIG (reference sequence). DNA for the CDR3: TGTGCCTGGAGGGGGAAAACGAACACCGGGGAGCTGTTTTTT. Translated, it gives CAWRGKTNTGELFF.

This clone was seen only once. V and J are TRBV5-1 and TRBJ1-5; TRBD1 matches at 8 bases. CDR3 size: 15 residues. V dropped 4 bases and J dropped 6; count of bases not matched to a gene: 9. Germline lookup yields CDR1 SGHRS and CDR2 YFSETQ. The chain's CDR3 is CASSLLTGVGQPQHF. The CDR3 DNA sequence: TGCGCCAGCAGCCTATTGACAGGGGTCGGTCAGCCCCAGCATTTT.

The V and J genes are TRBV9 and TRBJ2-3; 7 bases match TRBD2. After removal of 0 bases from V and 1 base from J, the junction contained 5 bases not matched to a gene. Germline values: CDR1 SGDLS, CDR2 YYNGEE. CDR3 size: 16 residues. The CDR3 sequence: CASSVEERGGTDTQYF. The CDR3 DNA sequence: TGTGCCAGCAGCGTAGAAGAGCGGGGAGGCACAGATACGCAGTATTTT.

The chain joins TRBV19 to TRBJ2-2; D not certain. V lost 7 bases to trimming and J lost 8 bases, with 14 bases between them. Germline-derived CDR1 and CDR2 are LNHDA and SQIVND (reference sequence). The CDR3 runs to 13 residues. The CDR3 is CASTTRNKGELFF. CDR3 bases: TGTGCCAGTACCACCCGGAACAAGGGGGAGCTGTTTTTT.

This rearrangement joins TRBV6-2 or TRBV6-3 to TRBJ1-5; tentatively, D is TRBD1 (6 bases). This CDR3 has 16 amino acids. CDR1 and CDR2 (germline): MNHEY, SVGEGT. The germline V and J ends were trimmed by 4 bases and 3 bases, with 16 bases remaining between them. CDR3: CASSSPLTGTNQPQHF. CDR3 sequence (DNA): TGTGCCAGCAGTTCCCCTCTAACAGGGACCAATCAGCCCCAGCATTTT.

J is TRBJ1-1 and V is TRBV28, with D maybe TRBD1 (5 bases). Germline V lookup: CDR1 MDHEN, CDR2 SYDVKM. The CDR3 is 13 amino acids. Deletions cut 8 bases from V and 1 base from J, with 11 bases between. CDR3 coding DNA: TGTGCCAGCCTGACCGGGGGGAACACTGAAGCTTTCTTT. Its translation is CASLTGGNTEAFF.

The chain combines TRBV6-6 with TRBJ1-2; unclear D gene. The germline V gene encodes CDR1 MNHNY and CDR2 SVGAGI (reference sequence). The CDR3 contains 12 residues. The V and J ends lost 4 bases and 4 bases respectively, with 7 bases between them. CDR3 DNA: TGTGCCAGCAGTTGGACCGTCTATGGCTACACCTTC. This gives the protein CASSWTVYGYTF.

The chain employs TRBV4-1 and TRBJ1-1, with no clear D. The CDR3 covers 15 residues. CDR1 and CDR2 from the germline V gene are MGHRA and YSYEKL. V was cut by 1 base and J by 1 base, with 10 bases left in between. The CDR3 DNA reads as TGCGCCAGCAGCCAAGTGGTCCTCGCGAACACTGAAGCTTTCTTT. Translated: CASSQVVLANTEAFF.

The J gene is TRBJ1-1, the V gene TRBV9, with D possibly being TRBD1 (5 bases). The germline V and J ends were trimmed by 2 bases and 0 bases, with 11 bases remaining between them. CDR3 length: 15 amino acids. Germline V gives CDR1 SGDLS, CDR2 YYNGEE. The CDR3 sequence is CASSVGRQMNTEAFF. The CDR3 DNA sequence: TGTGCCAGCAGCGTGGGGCGACAGATGAACACTGAAGCTTTCTTT.

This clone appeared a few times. The CDR3 loop is CASKYRASNQPQHF. CDR3 sequence (DNA): TGTGCCAGTAAATACAGGGCTAGCAATCAGCCCCAGCATTTT. This rearrangement joins TRBV19 to TRBJ1-5, with D perhaps TRBD1 (6 bases). Between the trimmed V and J ends, which lost 7 bases and 0 bases, there was a span of 10 bases. This CDR3 region has 14 residues. Germline loops: CDR1 LNHDA, CDR2 SQIVND (reference sequence).

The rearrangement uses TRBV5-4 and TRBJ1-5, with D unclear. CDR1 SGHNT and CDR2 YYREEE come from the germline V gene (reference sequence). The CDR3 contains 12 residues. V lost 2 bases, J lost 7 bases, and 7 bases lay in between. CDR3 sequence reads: CASSFWGQPQHF. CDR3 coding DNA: TGTGCCAGCAGCTTCTGGGGACAGCCCCAGCATTTT.

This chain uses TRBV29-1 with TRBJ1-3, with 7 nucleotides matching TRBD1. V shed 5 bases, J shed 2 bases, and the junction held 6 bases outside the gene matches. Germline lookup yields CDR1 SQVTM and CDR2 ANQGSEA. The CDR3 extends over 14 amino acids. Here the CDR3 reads CSVRTGGAGNTIYF. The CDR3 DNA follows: TGCAGCGTTAGGACAGGAGGCGCTGGAAACACCATATATTTT.

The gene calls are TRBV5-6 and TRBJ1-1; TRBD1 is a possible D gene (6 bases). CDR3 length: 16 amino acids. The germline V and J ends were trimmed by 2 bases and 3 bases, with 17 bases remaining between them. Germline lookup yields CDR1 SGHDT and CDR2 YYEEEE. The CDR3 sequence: CASSFPPGGRDTEAFF. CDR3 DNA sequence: TGTGCCAGCAGCTTCCCACCCGGGGGCCGGGACACTGAAGCTTTCTTT.

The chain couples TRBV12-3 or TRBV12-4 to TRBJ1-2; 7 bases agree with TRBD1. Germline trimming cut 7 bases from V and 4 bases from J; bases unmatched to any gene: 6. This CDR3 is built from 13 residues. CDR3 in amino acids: CASKPQGFYGYTF. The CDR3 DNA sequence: TGTGCCAGCAAACCACAGGGGTTCTATGGCTACACCTTC.

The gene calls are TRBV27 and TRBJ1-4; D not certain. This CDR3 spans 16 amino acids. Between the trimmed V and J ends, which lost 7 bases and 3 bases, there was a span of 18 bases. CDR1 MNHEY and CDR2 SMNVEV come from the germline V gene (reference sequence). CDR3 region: CASKPFALASNEKLFF. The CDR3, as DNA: TGTGCCAGCAAGCCCTTCGCTTTAGCCTCTAATGAAAAACTGTTTTTT.

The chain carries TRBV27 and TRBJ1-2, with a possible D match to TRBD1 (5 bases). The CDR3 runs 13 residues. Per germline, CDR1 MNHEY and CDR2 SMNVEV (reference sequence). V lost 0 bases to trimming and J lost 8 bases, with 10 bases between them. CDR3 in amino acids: CASSLSFGDGYTF. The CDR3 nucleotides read TGTGCCAGCAGTTTATCATTCGGGGACGGCTACACCTTC.

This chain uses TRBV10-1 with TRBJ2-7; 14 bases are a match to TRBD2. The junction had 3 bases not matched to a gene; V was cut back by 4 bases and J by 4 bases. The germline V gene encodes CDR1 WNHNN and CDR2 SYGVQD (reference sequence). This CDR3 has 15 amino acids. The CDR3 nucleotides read TGCGCCAGCAGTGCGGGACTAGCGGGAGTATACGAGCAGTACTTC. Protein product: CASSAGLAGVYEQYF.

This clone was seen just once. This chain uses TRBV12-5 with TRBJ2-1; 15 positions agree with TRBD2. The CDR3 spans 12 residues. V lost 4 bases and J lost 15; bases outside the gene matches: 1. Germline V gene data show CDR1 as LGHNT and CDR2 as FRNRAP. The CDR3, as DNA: TGTGCTAGTGGTTCGGGACTAGCGGGAGGGTTCTTC. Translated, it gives CASGSGLAGGFF.

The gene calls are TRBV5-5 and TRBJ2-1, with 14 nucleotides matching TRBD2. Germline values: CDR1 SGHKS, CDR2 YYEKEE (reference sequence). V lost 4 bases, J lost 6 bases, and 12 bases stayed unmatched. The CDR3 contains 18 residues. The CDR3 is CASSRTSGGTMGLNEQFF. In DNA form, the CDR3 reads TGTGCCAGCAGCCGGACTAGCGGGGGGACTATGGGACTCAATGAGCAGTTCTTC.

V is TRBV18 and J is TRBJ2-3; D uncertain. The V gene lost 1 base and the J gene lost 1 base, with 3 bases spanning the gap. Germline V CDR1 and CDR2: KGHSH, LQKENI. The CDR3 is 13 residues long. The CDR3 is CASSPLGTDTQYF. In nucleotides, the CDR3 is TGTGCCAGCTCACCACTGGGCACAGATACGCAGTATTTT.

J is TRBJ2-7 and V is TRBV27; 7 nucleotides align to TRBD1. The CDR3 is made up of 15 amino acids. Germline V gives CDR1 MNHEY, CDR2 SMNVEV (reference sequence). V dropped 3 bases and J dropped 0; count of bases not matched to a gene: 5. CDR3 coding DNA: TGTGCCAGCAGTTTCCGGGACAGAAGCTCCTACGAGCAGTACTTC. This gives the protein CASSFRDRSSYEQYF.